One sample yielded the 8 T cell receptor beta chains listed below, sequenced in a study of PD-1 blockade in classical Hodgkin lymphoma. Measured with immunoSEQ multiplex PCR; TCRdb has only the in-frame clones, and not every one. The sample records 40,000 to 50,000 clones, 86% being singletons. Every one of the patients relapsed after autologous stem cell transplantation (brentuximab vedotin exposure was variable). The material sequenced was peripheral blood mononuclear cells (PBMCs), taken before the second cycle of nivolumab. These receptors originate from a human donor with classical Hodgkin lymphoma.

The chain recombines TRBV5-1 with TRBJ2-7, with TRBD1 matching over 8 bases. The junction had 7 bases not matched to a gene; V was cut back by 1 base and J by 7 bases. The CDR3 sequence is 14 residues long. Germline CDR1 and CDR2: SGHRS and YFSETQ. The CDR3 DNA sequence: TGCGCCAGCAGCTTGTGGCAGGGGGCAGGAGAGCAGTACTTC. The encoded protein is CASSLWQGAGEQYF.

This chain connects TRBV19 to TRBJ1-4; D is unclear. The germline V gene has CDR1 LNHDA and CDR2 SQIVND (reference sequence). This CDR3 region has 10 residues. The CDR3, as DNA: TGTGCAGGTGGAAATGAAAAACTGTTTTTT. It yields the protein CAGGNEKLFF.

The genes are TRBV28 and TRBJ1-2, with D uncertain. V was shortened by 2 bases and J by 7 bases, with 11 bases between the two germline ends. Germline V gives CDR1 MDHEN, CDR2 SYDVKM. The length of the CDR3 is 13 residues. The CDR3 nucleotides are TGTGCCAGCAGTTTAGGGCATCTGGGTGGCTACACCTTC. This translates into CASSLGHLGGYTF.

The chain joins TRBV4-2 to TRBJ2-7; maybe TRBD1 (6 bases). The CDR3 has 18 amino acids. CDR1 LGHNA and CDR2 YNFKEQ come from the germline V gene. V was shortened by 0 bases and J by 0 bases, with 18 bases between the two germline ends. CDR3 nucleotides: TGTGCCAGCAGCCAAGAGGGGGCTAGAGGTGTTACCTCCTACGAGCAGTACTTC. Translated, it gives CASSQEGARGVTSYEQYF.

This clone has more than one count but fewer than ten. V gene TRBV18 combines with J gene TRBJ2-7; 8 bases are a match to TRBD1. Germline V lookup: CDR1 KGHSH, CDR2 LQKENI. This CDR3 comprises 14 residues. The V segment lost 3 bases and the J segment 5 bases; nucleotides outside the gene matches: 6. The CDR3 spells CASSPGTGRHEQYF. DNA of the CDR3: TGTGCCAGCTCACCCGGGACAGGTCGTCACGAGCAGTACTTC.

This chain connects TRBV19 to TRBJ1-5; D may be TRBD1 (6 bases). V was shortened by 5 bases and J by 5 bases, with 13 bases between the two germline ends. Germline V gives CDR1 LNHDA, CDR2 SQIVND (reference sequence). This CDR3 comprises 14 residues. The CDR3 nucleotides read TGTGCCAGTAGTTCTAGGGGGTCCCATCAGCCCCAGCATTTT. Translating it yields CASSSRGSHQPQHF.

This chain links TRBV2 with TRBJ1-1, with TRBD1 matching 9 bases. This CDR3 is built from 15 residues. Looked up from germline, CDR1 is SNHLY and CDR2 is FYNNEI. After removal of 0 bases from V and 2 bases from J, the junction contained 1 base not matched to a gene. CDR3 sequence: CASSEATGGNTEAFF. Written as DNA, the CDR3 is TGTGCCAGCAGTGAAGCGACAGGGGGTAACACTGAAGCTTTCTTT. The whole variable domain, remainder taken from reference TRBV2 and TRBJ1-1, is EPEVTQTPSHQVTQMGQEVILRCVPISNHLYFYWYRQILGQKVEFLVSFYNNEISEKSEIFDDQFSVERPDGSNFTLKIRSTKLEDSAMYFCASSEATGGNTEAFFGQGTRLTVV.

This chain links TRBV19 with TRBJ1-2; 8 bases are a match to TRBD1. V lost 1 base, J lost 4 bases, and 5 bases stayed unmatched. This CDR3 has 15 amino acids. Germline V CDR1 and CDR2: LNHDA, SQIVND (reference sequence). This CDR3 is CASSIGGQAGYGYTF. The CDR3, as DNA: TGTGCCAGTAGTATAGGGGGACAGGCCGGCTATGGCTACACCTTC.